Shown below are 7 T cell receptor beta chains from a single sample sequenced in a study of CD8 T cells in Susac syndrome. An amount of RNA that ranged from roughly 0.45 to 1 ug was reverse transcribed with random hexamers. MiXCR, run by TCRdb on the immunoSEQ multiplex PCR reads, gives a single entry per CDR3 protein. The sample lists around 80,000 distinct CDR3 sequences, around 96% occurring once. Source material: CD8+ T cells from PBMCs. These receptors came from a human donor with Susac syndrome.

The CDR3: CASSGDILGTEAFF. CDR3 DNA: TGTGCCAGCAGTGGGGACATTTTAGGCACTGAAGCTTTCTTT. The rearrangement links TRBV2 to TRBJ1-1; maybe TRBD1 (6 bases). CDR3 length equals 14 residues. The ends were cut back, 4 bases at V and 4 bases at J, with 13 bases in the middle. CDR1 SNHLY and CDR2 FYNNEI come from the germline V gene.

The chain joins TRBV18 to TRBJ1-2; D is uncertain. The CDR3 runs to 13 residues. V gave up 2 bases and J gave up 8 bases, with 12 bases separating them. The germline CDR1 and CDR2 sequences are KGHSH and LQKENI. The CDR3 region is CASSPLETRGYTF. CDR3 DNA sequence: TGTGCCAGCTCACCATTGGAAACGAGGGGCTACACCTTC.

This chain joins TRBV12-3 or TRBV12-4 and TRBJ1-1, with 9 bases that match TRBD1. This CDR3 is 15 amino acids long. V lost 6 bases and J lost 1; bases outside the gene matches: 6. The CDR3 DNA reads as TGTGCCAGCAGGCCCGAACAGGGGGCGAACACTGAAGCTTTCTTT. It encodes CASRPEQGANTEAFF.

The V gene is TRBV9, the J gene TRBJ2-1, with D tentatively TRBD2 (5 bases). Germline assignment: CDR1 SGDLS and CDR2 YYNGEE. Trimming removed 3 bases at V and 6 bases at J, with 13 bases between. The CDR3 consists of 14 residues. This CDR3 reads CASSAFGLINEQFF. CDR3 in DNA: TGTGCCAGCAGCGCGTTCGGACTGATCAATGAGCAGTTCTTC.

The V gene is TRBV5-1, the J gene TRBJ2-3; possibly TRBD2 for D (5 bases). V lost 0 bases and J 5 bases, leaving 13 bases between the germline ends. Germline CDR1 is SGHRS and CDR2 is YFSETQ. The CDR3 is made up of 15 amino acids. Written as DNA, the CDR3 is TGCGCCAGCAGCTTGGAAGACGGACTTCGAGATACGCAGTATTTT. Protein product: CASSLEDGLRDTQYF.

CDR3 in DNA: TGCGCCAGCAGCTGGCAGGGGGCGGTCAATGAGCAGTTCTTC. The encoded protein is CASSWQGAVNEQFF. J is TRBJ2-1 and V is TRBV5-1; 8 positions match TRBD1. V gave up 3 bases and J gave up 6 bases; unmatched junction bases: 5. There are 14 residues in the CDR3. Germline-derived CDR1 and CDR2 are SGHRS and YFSETQ.

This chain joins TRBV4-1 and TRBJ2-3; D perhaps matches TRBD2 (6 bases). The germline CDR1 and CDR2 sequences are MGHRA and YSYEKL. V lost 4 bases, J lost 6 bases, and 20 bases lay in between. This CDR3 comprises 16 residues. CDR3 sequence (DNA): TGCGCCAGCAGCCCCAAGGTGGGACGGGACTTCGATACGCAGTATTTT. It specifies CASSPKVGRDFDTQYF.